The sample holds many counts of the clone carrying this T cell receptor (beta chain). The germline V and J ends were trimmed by 3 bases and 4 bases, with 6 bases remaining between them. CDR3 length: 12 amino acids. Germline CDR1 GTSNPN, CDR2 SVGIG (reference sequence). The sample belongs to a study of beta chain features in type 1 diabetes. All of the isolated RNA was reverse transcribed, so expressed TCRB transcripts were sequenced. Sequencing was performed with immunoSEQ multiplex PCR; in TCRdb, only in-frame clones are kept and a portion is missing. The data contain about 200,000 clones, approximately 11% of them singletons.

Sequenced input: central memory CD4+ T cells from blood. The TCR was taken from a man aged 18-30 years in good health. This chain uses TRBV30 with TRBJ1-4; D is unresolved. The DNA for the CDR3 is TGTGCCTGGAGAACAGATAATGAAAAACTGTTTTTT. It translates to CAWRTDNEKLFF.